The T cell receptor beta chain described here comes from a study of cytotoxic CD8 clonotypes in ibrutinib-treated CLL. V gave up 2 bases and J gave up 6 bases; unmatched junction bases: 8. The germline V gene has CDR1 LNHDA and CDR2 SQIVND (reference sequence). The CDR3 is made up of 16 amino acids. The data were produced by immunoSEQ multiplex PCR, yet TCRdb's version contains in-frame clones alone and is incomplete. Here the sample spans almost 85,000 clones, about 86% being singletons. This clone occurred a few times. The specimen comprised PBMCs, sampled before ibrutinib treatment. This rearrangement joins TRBV19 to TRBJ2-1; 9 bases match TRBD1. The sequence came from a human donor with chronic lymphocytic leukemia. CDR3 coding DNA: TGTGCCAGTAGTATATCCCCGGGACAGGGAGCCAATGAGCAGTTCTTC. Encoded protein: CASSISPGQGANEQFF.